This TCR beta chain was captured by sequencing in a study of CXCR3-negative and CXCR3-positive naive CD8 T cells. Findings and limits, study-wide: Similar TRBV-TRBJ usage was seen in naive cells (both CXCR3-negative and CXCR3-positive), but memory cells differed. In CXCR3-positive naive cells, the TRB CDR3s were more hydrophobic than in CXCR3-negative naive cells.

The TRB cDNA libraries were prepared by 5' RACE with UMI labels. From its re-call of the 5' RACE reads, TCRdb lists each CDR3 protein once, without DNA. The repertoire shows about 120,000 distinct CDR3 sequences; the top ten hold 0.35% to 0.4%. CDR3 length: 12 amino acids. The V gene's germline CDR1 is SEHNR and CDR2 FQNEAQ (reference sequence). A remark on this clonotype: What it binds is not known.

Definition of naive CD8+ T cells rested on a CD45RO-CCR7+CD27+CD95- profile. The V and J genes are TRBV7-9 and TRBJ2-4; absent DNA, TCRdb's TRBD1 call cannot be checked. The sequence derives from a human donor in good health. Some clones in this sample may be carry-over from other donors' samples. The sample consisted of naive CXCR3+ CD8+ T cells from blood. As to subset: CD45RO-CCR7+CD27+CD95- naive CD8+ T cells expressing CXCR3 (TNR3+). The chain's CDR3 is CASSGDKNIQYF.